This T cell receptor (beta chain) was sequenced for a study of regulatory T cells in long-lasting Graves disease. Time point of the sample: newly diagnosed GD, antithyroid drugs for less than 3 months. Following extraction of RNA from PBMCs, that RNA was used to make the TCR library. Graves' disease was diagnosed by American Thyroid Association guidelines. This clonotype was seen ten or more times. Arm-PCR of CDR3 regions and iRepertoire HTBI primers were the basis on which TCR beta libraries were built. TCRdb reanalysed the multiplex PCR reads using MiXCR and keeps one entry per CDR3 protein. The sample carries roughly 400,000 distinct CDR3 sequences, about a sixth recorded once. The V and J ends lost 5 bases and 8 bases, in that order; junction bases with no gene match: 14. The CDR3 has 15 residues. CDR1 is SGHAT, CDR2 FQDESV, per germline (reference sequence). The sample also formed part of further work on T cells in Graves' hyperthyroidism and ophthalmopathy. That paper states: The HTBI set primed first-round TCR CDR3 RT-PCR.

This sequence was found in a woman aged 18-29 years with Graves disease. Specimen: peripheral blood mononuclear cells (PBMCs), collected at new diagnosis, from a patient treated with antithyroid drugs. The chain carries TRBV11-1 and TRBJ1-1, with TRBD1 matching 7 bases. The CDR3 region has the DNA TGTGCCAGCAGCCCAGGGACAGTCACCTACAAAGAAGCTTTCTTT. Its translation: CASSPGTVTYKEAFF.